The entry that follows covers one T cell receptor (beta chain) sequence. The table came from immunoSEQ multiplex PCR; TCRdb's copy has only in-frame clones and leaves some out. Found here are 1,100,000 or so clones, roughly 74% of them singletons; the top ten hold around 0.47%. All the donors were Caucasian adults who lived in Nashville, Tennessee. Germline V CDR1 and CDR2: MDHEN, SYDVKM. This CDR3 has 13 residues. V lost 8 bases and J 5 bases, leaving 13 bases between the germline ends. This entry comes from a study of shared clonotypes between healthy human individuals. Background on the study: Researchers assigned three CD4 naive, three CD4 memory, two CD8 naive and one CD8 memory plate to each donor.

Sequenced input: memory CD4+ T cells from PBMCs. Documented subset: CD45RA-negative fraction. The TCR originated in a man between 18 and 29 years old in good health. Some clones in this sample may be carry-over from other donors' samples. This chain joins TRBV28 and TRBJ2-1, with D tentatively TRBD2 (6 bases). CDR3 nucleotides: TGTGCCAGCGGGACTCTGGTCGACAATGAGCAGTTCTTC. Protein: CASGTLVDNEQFF.